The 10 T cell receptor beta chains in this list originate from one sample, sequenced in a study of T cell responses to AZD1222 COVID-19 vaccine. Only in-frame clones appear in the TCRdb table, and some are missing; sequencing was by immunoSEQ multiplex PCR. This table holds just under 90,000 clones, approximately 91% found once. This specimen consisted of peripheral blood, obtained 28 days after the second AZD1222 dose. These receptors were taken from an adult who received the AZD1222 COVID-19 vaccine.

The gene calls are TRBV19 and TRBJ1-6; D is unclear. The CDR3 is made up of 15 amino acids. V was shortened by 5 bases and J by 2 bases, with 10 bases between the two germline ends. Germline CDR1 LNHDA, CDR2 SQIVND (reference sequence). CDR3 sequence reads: CASSPPRTYNSPLHF. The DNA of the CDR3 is TGTGCCAGTAGTCCCCCCCGGACCTATAATTCACCCCTCCACTTT.

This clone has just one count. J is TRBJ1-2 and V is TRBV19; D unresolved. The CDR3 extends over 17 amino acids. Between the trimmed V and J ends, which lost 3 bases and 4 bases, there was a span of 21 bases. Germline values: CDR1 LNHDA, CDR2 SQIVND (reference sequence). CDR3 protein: CASSIGRGSAYPYGYTF. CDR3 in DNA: TGTGCCAGTAGTATCGGGCGGGGATCCGCTTATCCCTATGGCTACACCTTC.

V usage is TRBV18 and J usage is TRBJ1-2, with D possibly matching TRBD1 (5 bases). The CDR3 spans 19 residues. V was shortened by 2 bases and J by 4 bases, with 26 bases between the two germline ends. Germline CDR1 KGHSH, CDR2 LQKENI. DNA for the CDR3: TGTGCCAGCTCACCATTAAATAACCTCAAGGGAGGGGCGAGCTATGGCTACACCTTC. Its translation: CASSPLNNLKGGASYGYTF.

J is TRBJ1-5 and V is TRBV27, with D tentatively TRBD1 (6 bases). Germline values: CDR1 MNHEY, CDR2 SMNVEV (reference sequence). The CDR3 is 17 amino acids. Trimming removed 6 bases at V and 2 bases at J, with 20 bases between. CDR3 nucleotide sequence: TGTGCCAGCAGATCCACCGGGACACCCAAACGCAATCAGCCCCAGCATTTT. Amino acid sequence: CASRSTGTPKRNQPQHF.

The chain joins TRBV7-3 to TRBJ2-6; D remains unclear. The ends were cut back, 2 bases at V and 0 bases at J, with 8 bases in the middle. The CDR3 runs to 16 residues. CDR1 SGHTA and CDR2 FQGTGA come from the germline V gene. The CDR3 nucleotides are TGTGCCAGCAGCTTATATGGGGACTCTGGGGCCAACGTCCTGACTTTC. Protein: CASSLYGDSGANVLTF.

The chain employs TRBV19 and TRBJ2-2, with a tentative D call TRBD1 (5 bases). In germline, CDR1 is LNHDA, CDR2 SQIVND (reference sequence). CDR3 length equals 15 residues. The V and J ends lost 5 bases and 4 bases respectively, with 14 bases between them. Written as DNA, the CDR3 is TGTGCCAGTAGTCCCACAGGTTCGAGCACCGGGGAGCTGTTTTTT. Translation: CASSPTGSSTGELFF.

The CDR3 loop reads CASSLGTVTEAFF. In DNA, the CDR3 is TGTGCCAGCAGTTTAGGGACGGTTACTGAAGCTTTCTTT. The chain recombines TRBV12-3 or TRBV12-4 with TRBJ1-1, with no clear D. CDR3 length equals 13 residues. V dropped 1 base and J dropped 5 bases, with 8 bases sitting between them.

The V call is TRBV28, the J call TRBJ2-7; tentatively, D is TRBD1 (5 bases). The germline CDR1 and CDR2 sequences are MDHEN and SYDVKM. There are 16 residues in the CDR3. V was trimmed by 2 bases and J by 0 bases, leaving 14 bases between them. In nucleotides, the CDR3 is TGTGCCAGCAGTTTAAAGACAGCATGGGACTCCTACGAGCAGTACTTC. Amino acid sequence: CASSLKTAWDSYEQYF.

The CDR3 nucleotides are TGTGCCAGTAGTATAGAACCGCTGGGTTCGGACACCCTTGAGGAAAAACTGTTTTTT. Protein: CASSIEPLGSDTLEEKLFF. This chain joins TRBV19 and TRBJ1-4; the D gene is possibly TRBD1 (5 bases). The CDR3 extends over 19 amino acids. V lost 0 bases and J lost 8, with 25 bases in between. The germline V gene has CDR1 LNHDA and CDR2 SQIVND (reference sequence). Using reference TRBV19 and TRBJ1-4 for the parts outside the CDR3, the full variable domain is DGGITQSPKYLFRKEGQNVTLSCEQNLNHDAMYWYRQDPGQGLRLIYYSQIVNDFQKGDIAEGYSVSREKKESFPLTVTSAQKNPTAFYLCASSIEPLGSDTLEEKLFFGSGTQLSVL.

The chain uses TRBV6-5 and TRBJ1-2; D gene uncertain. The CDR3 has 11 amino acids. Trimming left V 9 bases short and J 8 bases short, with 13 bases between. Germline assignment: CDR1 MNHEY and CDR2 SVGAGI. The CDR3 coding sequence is TGTGCCAGTTTTGGGGTTAACGGCTACACCTTC. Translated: CASFGVNGYTF.